This TCR beta chain was captured by sequencing in a study of blood T cells in healthy people across ages. The authors ran a second PCR of roughly 6 to 12 cycles using a sample-barcoded 5' primer and a J-beta primer mix. TCRdb ran MiXCR on the 5' RACE reads and lists one entry per CDR3 protein. The sample comprises fewer than 800,000 distinct CDR3 sequences, about 25% of which are singletons, and more than 7.5% rests with the top ten. This CDR3 spans 14 amino acids. Germline assignment: CDR1 MNHNS and CDR2 SASEGT. The individuals who served as donors were healthy Caucasians living in Russia, aged roughly 6 to 100. The same sample was also used in a study of T cells of mothers and their children. In that study: There were over 9.5 million TCR beta CDR3 reads from each mother and around 2.7 million from each child.

The clonotype was recovered from a boy under 18 in good health. Sequenced sample: blood. The V gene is TRBV6-1, the J gene TRBJ2-7; 11 nucleotides align to TRBD2. TRBJ2-1 explains the end of the DNA better; the J call may be wrong. CDR3 nucleotides: TGTGCCAGCCATATAGCGGGAGGGCAGAATGAGCAGTTCTTC. Protein sequence: CASHIAGGQNEQFF.